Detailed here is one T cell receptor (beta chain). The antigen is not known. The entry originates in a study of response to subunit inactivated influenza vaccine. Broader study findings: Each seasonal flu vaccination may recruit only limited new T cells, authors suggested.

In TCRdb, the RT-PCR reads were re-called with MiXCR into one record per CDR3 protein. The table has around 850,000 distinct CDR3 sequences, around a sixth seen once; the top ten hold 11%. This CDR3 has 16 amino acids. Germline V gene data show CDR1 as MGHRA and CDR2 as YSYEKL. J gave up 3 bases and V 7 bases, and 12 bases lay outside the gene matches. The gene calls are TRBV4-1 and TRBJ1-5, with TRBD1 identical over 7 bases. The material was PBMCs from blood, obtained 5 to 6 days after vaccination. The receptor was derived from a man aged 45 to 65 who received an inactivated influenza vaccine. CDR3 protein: CASNPETGPFNQPQHF. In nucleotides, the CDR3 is TGCGCCAGCAACCCCGAGACAGGGCCTTTCAATCAGCCCCAGCATTTT.